This entry features one T cell receptor (beta chain) sequence. No antigen is known for it. The input lacks base qualities; no much larger clone sits a single base away. This specimen belongs to a study of cytomegalovirus exposure and HLA in healthy donors (dated by TCRdb to 2016 to 2017). Context from the whole study: An earlier analysis of under 600 of the donors reported roughly 300 Gb of sequence data and about 100 million unique TCR beta sequences from 150 million to 200 million T cells. Approximately 300 gigabases of sequencing data and roughly 81 million unique TCR sequences made up an early release that covered 500 to 650 HLA-typed donors. The genetic ancestry cluster associated with self-reported Caucasian donors included over 65% of the roughly 400 genotyped donors. The aim of the study was to test whether cataloging public T cell receptors could identify signatures of past pathogen exposure. The study used immunosequencing to profile the T cell repertoires of some 600 subjects and linked those repertoires to cytomegalovirus serostatus. A separate validation cohort of roughly 130 different subjects was used in addition to the roughly 700-subject first cohort. The study combined high-throughput TCR immunosequencing, statistical association of individual TCRs with disease status, and machine learning to predict cytomegalovirus infection status. A later analysis re-examined previously published TCR beta repertoires from roughly 720 donors and added high-resolution HLA genotyping to investigate patterns of TCR occurrence. The later analysis used no new phenotypic data to find candidate immune exposures, relying instead on TCR beta sequences and their occurrence across donors. To decide whether each TCR beta V gene segment behaved as functional or pseudogenic, an earlier analysis of some 570 of the donors relied on high-throughput TCR beta sequencing. Donor age, sex, ethnicity and CMV serostatus were compiled together with the repertoire data. A later genetic analysis used genome-wide SNP genotypes for about 65% of the roughly 700 donors, treating that subset as a discovery cohort. All discovery cohort repertoires had been generated using a single sequencing platform. Both class I and class II loci were covered by HLA typing, at four-digit resolution. Typing coverage differed by locus: A, B, C, DRB1 and DQB1 were typed in about 620-640 donors, DQA1 in approximately 520, DPA1 in some 610, and DPB1 in around 440. Four to six DR-DQ haplotypes were handled as single units for association and clustering, since linkage in the cohort was strong. On average, over 200,000 unique TCR beta nucleotide sequences were sequenced per donor among 398 genotyped donors of the cohort, with roughly a sixth of those sequences being non-productive.

The paper as a whole reports these results and caveats: A later analysis found that TCR association rates varied across HLA loci, with DRB1 alleles showing the most associated TCRs and HLA-C alleles the fewest. In an earlier analysis of approximately 600 of the donors, most TCR beta V segments were observed in productive rearrangements about 87% or about 30% of the time, broadly matching IMGT annotations. Because counts were too low, about 18 rarely observed V segments, including chromosome 9 orphons, were excluded from the earlier analysis of several hundred of the donors. Roughly uniform sequencing depth across donors was assumed in presence/absence analyses, although this assumption may not hold. The authors suggested that the approach could potentially be extended to other disease states and immunological phenotypes. V-gene and J-gene trimming of TCR beta chains was associated with a missense DCLRE1C variant in a later genetic analysis, and the association was replicated in an independent cohort. In this cohort, only TCR beta chains were sequenced, and detectable features were limited by the absence of alpha or paired-chain data. Three of the identified cytomegalovirus-associated TCR beta chains were confirmed in vitro to be specific for cytomegalovirus antigens. In a later analysis, HLA-associated TCR beta chains were found to be more clonally expanded and to have lower generation probabilities than equally common non-associated chains. A later analysis found that most CMV-associated TCR beta chains appeared HLA-restricted, with HLA associations seemingly driven largely by CMV exposure. Because the 87-base-pair reads could not distinguish some IMGT-functional V segments, including TRBV6-2 and TRBV6-3, those segments were excluded. Strong co-occurrence of HLA alleles, especially DR and DQ, made assigning TCR associations to individual alleles difficult. Most TCR sequences were seen in very few donors, while some public TCRs were found in many individuals. A total of roughly 160 TCR beta chains were listed by the study as associated with cytomegalovirus. Compared with the approximately 720-donor mean, donors in an Asian-associated ancestry cluster had fewer N-insertions in productive TCRs, according to a later genetic analysis. Correlated functional status among segregating V segments might be attributable to linkage disequilibrium, but an unknown experimental factor could not be ruled out. In a later analysis, several top co-occurrence clusters were reported to appear linked to parvovirus B19, influenza, CMV and Epstein-Barr virus. A cluster of highly shared sequence variants was judged likely to represent a technical artifact of the sequencing pipeline. For the cohort, immune exposure information was limited to CMV serostatus. The classifier was reported to diagnose cytomegalovirus status with high specificity and sensitivity in both the original and validation cohorts. At a false discovery rate of 0.05, a later analysis linked 15,000 to 20,000 TCR beta sequences to specific HLA alleles. A further reported finding was that TCR beta sequences accurately predicted the HLA-A and HLA-B alleles for most subjects in the first cohort. HLA typing was unavailable for some donors at each locus, so association tests used only the typed subset.

Per the germline V gene, SQVTM is the CDR1 and ANQGSEA is the CDR2. From the cysteine up to the phenylalanine, the CDR3 has a length of 11 residues. CDR3 DNA is the only sequence kept; it has 33 bases, read in frame from the first base. V lost 3 bases and J lost 4 bases; the stretch between them is 4 bases long. Libraries were constructed by the immunoSEQ multiplex PCR assay. A mixture of 60 forward primers for TCR Vbeta segments and 13 reverse primers for TCR Jbeta segments was used in the multiplex PCR. The CDR3 region of rearranged TCR beta genes was amplified from genomic DNA by a multiplex PCR assay. On the Illumina HiSeq System, the amplified TCR beta libraries were sequenced as 87-base-pair reads. The authors processed their data as follows. Across the 670 or so repertoires, a later analysis counted some 80 million unique TCR beta chains, around 10 million of which were shared by at least two donors. A nearest-neighbor algorithm error-corrected the raw reads and collapsed the reads into unique sequences, merging closely related sequences to remove PCR and sequencing errors. CDR3 sequences were aligned to IMGT reference sequences to assign V, D and J gene segments. For a sequence to be retained, a match of at least six nucleotides was required to both a V gene segment and a J gene segment. A rearrangement was called productive if the CDR3 had no stop codons and remained in frame with V and J, and every other rearrangement was called non-productive. CDR3 was defined according to IMGT convention as the region running from the second conserved V-encoded cysteine to the conserved J-encoded phenylalanine. The earlier analysis of approximately 500 of the donors excluded sequences that lacked an unambiguous match to a single V gene segment. An earlier analysis of a few hundred of the donors called V segments functional above 56.7% productive rearrangements and segregating when the between-donor standard deviation exceeded 5%. A statistical classification framework was developed to diagnose cytomegalovirus status using the catalog of TCR beta chain sequences. V and J gene assignment, in a later analysis, came from comparing TCR nucleotide sequences with IMGT/GENE-DB human TR gene sequences. In a later analysis, CDR3 sequences and most-parsimonious VDJ recombination scenarios were assigned using the TCRdist pipeline. In a later analysis, each TCR beta chain was defined by its CDR3 amino acid sequence together with its V-gene family, and reads lacking a unique V-gene family were excluded. A later analysis removed 450 to 600 highly shared, low-generation-probability nucleotide sequences to deal with suspected cross-contamination and a sequencing artifact. In a later analysis, a clonal expansion index was calculated for each public chain from normalized within-repertoire ranks of inferred template counts. Generation probabilities in a later analysis came from a VDJ recombination model fitted to out-of-frame rearrangements, and those results were checked against IGoR. In a later analysis, hypergeometric tests were used to score TCR-TCR, TCR-HLA and TCR-CMV co-occurrence, with a repertoire-size bias correction applied to TCR pairs. A later analysis estimated false discovery rates by permuting HLA or CMV assignments 20 times. A later analysis grouped co-occurring TCRs with DBSCAN, adding TCRdist sequence similarity when clustering within HLA-allele-positive subsets. Co-occurrence clustering excluded repertoires with fewer than 30,000 or more than 120,000 public chains, plus five with anomalous nucleotide sharing. TCRdb's version of the immuneACCESS table is confined to in-frame rearrangements and falls short of the full clone set. An unresolved V gene accounts for under half of the shortfall where checked; the remainder is of unknown origin. D and trimming come from the DNA, and the V and J calls and clone size come from that table. This sample lists about 190,000 clones; roughly 74% were detected once. The ten largest make up about 14% of the sample.

The cohort comprised hundreds of healthy bone marrow donors. At the time of sampling, every cohort member was nominally healthy, though immune exposures that went unrecorded were likely present. The donor tested CMV seropositive, placing the donor among the 290 or so seropositive members of the cohort. Every donor gave a peripheral blood sample, and the peripheral blood mononuclear cells from that sample were used for TCR beta sequencing. The Qiagen DNeasy Blood Extraction Kit was used to extract genomic DNA from the blood cell samples. This clonotype originated in a woman in her 30s in good health and CMV-seropositive. Rearrangement joined TRBV29-1 to TRBJ2-1, with the D gene too uncertain to name. The sequencing input was PBMCs. CDR3 reads: CSVDRYNEQFF. The base sequence is TGCAGCGTTGACCGGTACAATGAGCAGTTCTTC.